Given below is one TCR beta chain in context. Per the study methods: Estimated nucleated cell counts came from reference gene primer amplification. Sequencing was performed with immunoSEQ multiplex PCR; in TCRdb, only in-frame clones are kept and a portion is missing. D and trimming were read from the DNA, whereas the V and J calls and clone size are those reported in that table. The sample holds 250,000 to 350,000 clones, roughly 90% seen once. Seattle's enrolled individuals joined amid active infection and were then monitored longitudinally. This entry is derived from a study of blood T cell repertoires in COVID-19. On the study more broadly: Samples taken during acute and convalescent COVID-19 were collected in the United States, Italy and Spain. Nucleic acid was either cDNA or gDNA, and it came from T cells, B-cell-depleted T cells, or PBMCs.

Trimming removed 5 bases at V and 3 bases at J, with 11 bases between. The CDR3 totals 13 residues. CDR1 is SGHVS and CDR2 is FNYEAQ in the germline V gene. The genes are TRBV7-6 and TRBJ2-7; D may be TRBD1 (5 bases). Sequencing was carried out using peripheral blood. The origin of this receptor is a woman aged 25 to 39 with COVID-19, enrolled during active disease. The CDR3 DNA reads TGTGCCAGCAGCCCAGAACAGGACTACGAGCAGTACTTC. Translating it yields CASSPEQDYEQYF. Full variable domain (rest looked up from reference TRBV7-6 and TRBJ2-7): GAGVSQSPRYKVTKRGQDVALRCDPISGHVSLYWYRQALGQGPEFLTYFNYEAQQDKSGLPNDRFSAERPEGSISTLTIQRTEQRDSAMYRCASSPEQDYEQYFGPGTRLTVT.